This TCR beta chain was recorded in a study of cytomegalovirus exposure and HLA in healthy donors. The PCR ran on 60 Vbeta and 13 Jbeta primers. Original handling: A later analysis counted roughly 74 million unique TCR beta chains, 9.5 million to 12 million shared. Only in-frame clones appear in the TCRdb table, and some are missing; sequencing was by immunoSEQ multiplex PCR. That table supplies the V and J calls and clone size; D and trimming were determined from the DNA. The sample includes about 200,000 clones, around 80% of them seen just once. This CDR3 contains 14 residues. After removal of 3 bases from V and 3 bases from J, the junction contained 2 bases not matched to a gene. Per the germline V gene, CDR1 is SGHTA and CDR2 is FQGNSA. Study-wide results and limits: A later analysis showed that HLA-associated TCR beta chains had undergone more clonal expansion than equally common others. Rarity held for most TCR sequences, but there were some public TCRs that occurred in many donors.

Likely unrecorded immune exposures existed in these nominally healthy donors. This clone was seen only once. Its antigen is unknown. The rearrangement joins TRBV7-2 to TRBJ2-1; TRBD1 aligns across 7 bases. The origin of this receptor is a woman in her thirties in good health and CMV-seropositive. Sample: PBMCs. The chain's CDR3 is CASSFRDSYNEQFF. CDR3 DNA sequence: TGTGCCAGCAGCTTCCGGGACAGCTACAATGAGCAGTTCTTC.